This entry lists 21 T cell receptor beta chains sequenced from one sample in a study of cytomegalovirus exposure and HLA in healthy donors. Use of 60 Vbeta and 13 Jbeta primers characterized the PCR. Produced via immunoSEQ multiplex PCR; TCRdb's table is partial and in-frame only. The repertoire consists of about 160,000 clones, with nearly 80% occurring once and the leading ten covering about a tenth. Input material: PBMCs. These receptors all come from a man younger than 30 in good health and CMV-seropositive.

V and J are TRBV9 and TRBJ1-5, with D tentatively TRBD1 (5 bases). Trimming shortened V by 4 bases and J by 3 bases, and 11 bases separated the two germline ends. CDR1 and CDR2 (germline): SGDLS, YYNGEE. CDR3 length: 14 residues. The CDR3 loop reads CASSPSRANQPQHF. For the CDR3, the DNA is TGTGCCAGCAGCCCCTCCAGGGCCAATCAGCCCCAGCATTTT.

This chain connects TRBV5-4 to TRBJ2-2; the D gene is possibly TRBD1 (6 bases). CDR3 length: 12 residues. Germline-derived CDR1 and CDR2 are SGHNT and YYREEE (reference sequence). With 5 bases removed from V and 10 bases from J, the gap between germline ends came to 12 bases. The CDR3 DNA follows: TGTGCCAGCAGACAGGGACGAGCGGAGCTGTTTTTT. The encoded protein is CASRQGRAELFF.

With respect to this clone: Distinct nucleotide sequences in the sample also encode this CDR3. This chain uses TRBV4-1 with TRBJ1-5; maybe TRBD1 (5 bases). The CDR3 has 15 amino acids. CDR1 and CDR2 (germline): MGHRA, YSYEKL. Deletions cut 0 bases from V and 4 bases from J, with 10 bases between. The CDR3 nucleotides are TGCGCCAGCAGCCAAGAAGGGGTCGGTAATCAGCCCCAGCATTTT. This translates into CASSQEGVGNQPQHF.

The V call is TRBV7-2, the J call TRBJ2-1; 8 nucleotides align to TRBD2. The length of the CDR3 is 15 residues. V shed 11 bases, J shed 5 bases, and the junction held 14 bases outside the gene matches. Germline CDR1 is SGHTA and CDR2 is FQGNSA. The CDR3 DNA is TGTGCCGCCAGGGGTCGAGCGGGAGTCCACAATGAGCAGTTCTTC. Its translation is CAARGRAGVHNEQFF.

This chain uses TRBV5-8 with TRBJ1-5, with D possibly TRBD1 on 5 matching bases. The CDR3 extends over 15 amino acids. Germline-derived CDR1 and CDR2 are SGHTS and YDEGEE. V was trimmed by 1 base and J by 2 bases, leaving 10 bases between them. DNA of the CDR3: TGTGCCAGCAGCTTGTTCTTAGGGGGCAATCAGCCCCAGCATTTT. Translation gives CASSLFLGGNQPQHF.

This rearrangement joins TRBV7-3 to TRBJ1-2; D is unresolved. Trimming stripped 5 bases from V and 8 bases from J, with 15 bases between. Germline values: CDR1 SGHTA, CDR2 FQGTGA. The CDR3 loop spans 13 amino acids. This chain's CDR3 is CASSADKYLGYTF. DNA of the CDR3: TGTGCCAGCAGCGCCGACAAGTACCTGGGCTACACCTTC.

V is TRBV5-1 and J is TRBJ2-1; 7 positions agree with TRBD2. Germline V gives CDR1 SGHRS, CDR2 YFSETQ. Trimming at V came to 4 bases and at J to 9 bases, leaving 4 bases not matched to a gene. The CDR3 spans 12 residues. CDR3: CASSRGTIEQFF. CDR3 nucleotides: TGCGCCAGCAGCCGGGGGACTATTGAGCAGTTCTTC.

This clone was counted once. The rearrangement links TRBV6-1 to TRBJ2-7, with 11 bases that match TRBD1. The CDR3 length is 17 residues. J lost 5 bases, V lost 0 bases, and 9 bases had no gene match. Germline-derived CDR1 and CDR2 are MNHNS and SASEGT. For the CDR3, the DNA is TGTGCCAGCAGTGAAGCGGGCATGGGACAGGGGGTCCACGAGCAGTACTTC. It specifies CASSEAGMGQGVHEQYF.

The V call is TRBV4-2, the J call TRBJ2-7, with no clear D. V lost 5 bases and J lost 0, with 11 bases in between. Germline lookup yields CDR1 LGHNA and CDR2 YNFKEQ. The CDR3 consists of 14 residues. Written as DNA, the CDR3 is TGTGCCAGCAGCTACAGTGAGAGCTCCTACGAGCAGTACTTC. Translated: CASSYSESSYEQYF.

The chain employs TRBV9 and TRBJ1-2; 12 positions match TRBD1. This CDR3 has 15 amino acids. Per germline, CDR1 SGDLS and CDR2 YYNGEE. J lost 2 bases, V lost 5 bases, and 4 bases had no gene match. CDR3 protein: CASRAGTGGNYGYTF. CDR3 nucleotide sequence: TGTGCCAGCAGAGCCGGGACAGGGGGCAACTATGGCTACACCTTC.

The chain couples TRBV2 to TRBJ2-7, with D hard to call. This CDR3 has 12 amino acids. V gave up 6 bases and J gave up 3 bases, with 9 bases separating them. CDR1 and CDR2 from the germline V gene are SNHLY and FYNNEI. The CDR3 loop is CASSPRFYEQYF. CDR3 nucleotide sequence: TGTGCCAGCAGCCCCCGTTTCTACGAGCAGTACTTC.

The gene calls are TRBV29-1 and TRBJ2-2; D not resolved. Trimming stripped 2 bases from V and 5 bases from J, with 12 bases between. Germline V CDR1 and CDR2: SQVTM, ANQGSEA. The CDR3 has 14 amino acids. CDR3 residues: CSVESPRPTGELFF. In DNA form, the CDR3 reads TGCAGCGTTGAATCCCCCAGGCCGACCGGGGAGCTGTTTTTT.

About this clone itself: One junction end disagrees with the germline gene, perhaps due to a read error. The chain carries TRBV6-5 and TRBJ2-7; possible D gene TRBD1, 6 bases. The CDR3 consists of 11 residues. The germline CDR1 and CDR2 sequences are MNHEY and SVGAGI. DNA of the CDR3: TGTGTCAGCAGGACAGTGAACGAGCAGTACTTC. Translated, it gives CVSRTVNEQYF.

The V and J genes are TRBV10-1 and TRBJ2-7, with 11 bases aligning to TRBD2. This CDR3 spans 13 amino acids. Germline V lookup: CDR1 WNHNN, CDR2 SYGVQD (reference sequence). After removal of 8 bases from V and 2 bases from J, the junction contained 2 bases not matched to a gene. The CDR3 nucleotides read TGCGCCAGCGGGACTAGCGGCACCTACGAGCAGTACTTC. This sequence encodes CASGTSGTYEQYF.

This chain joins TRBV5-1 and TRBJ1-2; 9 nucleotides align to TRBD1. Germline V gives CDR1 SGHRS, CDR2 YFSETQ. Germline trimming cut 3 bases from V and 2 bases from J; bases unmatched to any gene: 5. This CDR3 spans 15 amino acids. The CDR3 region has the DNA TGCGCCAGCAGCTGGGGGACAGGGTTCAACTATGGCTACACCTTC. Protein: CASSWGTGFNYGYTF.

The chain couples TRBV11-2 to TRBJ2-5, with a weak D call TRBD1 (6 bases). Germline CDR1 reads SGHAT; CDR2 reads FQNNGV. Deletions cut 5 bases from V and 1 base from J, with 17 bases between. The length of the CDR3 is 16 residues. The CDR3 coding sequence is TGTGCCAGCAGCCGCAGACGGACAGATCCCCAAGAGACCCAGTACTTC. It encodes CASSRRRTDPQETQYF.

This clone has a single count. The CDR3 region has the DNA TGCGCCAGCAGCTTCATGGGGGGGGGCCTTGGCACAGATACGCAGTATTTT. Translating it yields CASSFMGGGLGTDTQYF. V usage is TRBV5-1 and J usage is TRBJ2-3; a possible D gene is TRBD2 (7 bases). V lost 2 bases and J 1 base, leaving 17 bases between the germline ends. The germline V gene encodes CDR1 SGHRS and CDR2 YFSETQ. The CDR3 consists of 17 residues.

The chain links TRBV10-3 to TRBJ2-1, with 7 bases identical to TRBD2. V was pared by 10 bases and J by 6 bases, with 15 bases of the junction left unmatched. Germline V gene sequence: CDR1 ENHRY, CDR2 SYGVKD. This CDR3 contains 15 residues. CDR3 region: CATIGGEGRSNEQFF. The CDR3 DNA is TGTGCCACCATAGGAGGGGAGGGGCGGTCCAATGAGCAGTTCTTC.

A single count supports this clone. V usage is TRBV19 and J usage is TRBJ2-2, with 8 bases matching TRBD2. This CDR3 is built from 14 residues. CDR1 is LNHDA and CDR2 is SQIVND in the germline V gene (reference sequence). The junction had 0 bases not matched to a gene; V was cut back by 3 bases and J by 3 bases. The CDR3 is CASSISGDTGELFF. The CDR3 DNA follows: TGTGCCAGTAGTATTAGCGGGGACACCGGGGAGCTGTTTTTT.

The chain recombines TRBV5-4 with TRBJ2-7; a possible D gene is TRBD2 (7 bases). V lost 1 base and J lost 5, with 10 bases in between. The germline CDR1 and CDR2 sequences are SGHNT and YYREEE (reference sequence). This CDR3 has 13 residues. Here the CDR3 reads CASSLRGANEQYF. In DNA form, the CDR3 reads TGTGCCAGCAGCTTGCGGGGGGCGAACGAGCAGTACTTC.

The V and J genes are TRBV5-1 and TRBJ1-3; D call uncertain. Germline V gives CDR1 SGHRS, CDR2 YFSETQ. The CDR3 has 16 residues. The V gene lost 0 bases and the J gene lost 0 bases, with 10 bases spanning the gap. CDR3 amino acids: CASSLGRSNSGNTIYF. CDR3 DNA sequence: TGCGCCAGCAGCTTGGGCCGGTCCAACTCTGGAAACACCATATATTTT.